These 7 T cell receptor beta chains were all obtained from the same sample, sequenced in a study of T-cell reconstitution after alpha-beta-depleted transplantation in children. The TCRbeta library incorporated unique molecular identifiers. One entry per CDR3 protein results from TCRdb running MiXCR on the PCR reads. Of some 500,000 distinct CDR3 sequences in the sample, around 19% were seen once. The sample was PBMCs from the stem cell graft donor, taken from the stem cell graft. The receptors stem from a human donor who donated a stem cell graft to a child with acute lymphoblastic leukemia.

This chain joins TRBV10-2 and TRBJ2-5, with a possible D match to TRBD1 (6 bases). Trimming took off 6 bases at V and 6 bases at J, with 14 bases between the two ends. This CDR3 spans 13 amino acids. The germline CDR1 and CDR2 sequences are WSHSY and SAAADI. The CDR3, as DNA: TGCGCCAGCAGCGAACAGGGCGTAAAGACCCAGTACTTC. Its protein is CASSEQGVKTQYF.

This rearrangement joins TRBV18 to TRBJ1-2; D is ambiguous. Germline assignment: CDR1 KGHSH and CDR2 LQKENI. V was shortened by 2 bases and J by 7 bases, with 14 bases between the two germline ends. CDR3 length: 14 amino acids. CDR3: CASSPSFGSFGYTF. CDR3 sequence (DNA): TGTGCCAGCTCACCATCGTTCGGCTCCTTTGGCTACACCTTC.

This clonotype was counted many times. The V gene is TRBV12-3 or TRBV12-4, the J gene TRBJ2-2; a weak D match, TRBD2 (6 bases). This CDR3 is 13 amino acids long. Trimming left V 7 bases short and J 4 bases short, with 10 bases between. This CDR3 reads CASTLGGTGELFF. The CDR3 region has the DNA TGTGCCAGCACTCTGGGGGGCACCGGGGAGCTGTTTTTT.

The genes are TRBV13 and TRBJ2-7; D gene uncertain. This CDR3 contains 14 residues. Per germline, CDR1 PRHDT and CDR2 FYEKMQ (reference sequence). V gave up 4 bases and J gave up 5 bases, with 15 bases separating them. DNA for the CDR3: TGTGCCAGCAGCTCGTTAAAACTACGGGACGAGCAGTACTTC. Translated: CASSSLKLRDEQYF.

The CDR3 sequence: CASSMGTGGSGANVLTF. The CDR3 coding sequence is TGTGCCAGTAGTATGGGGACAGGTGGGTCTGGGGCCAACGTCCTGACTTTC. The chain is built from TRBV19 and TRBJ2-6; 8 positions agree with TRBD1. The CDR3 runs to 17 residues. Germline V gene data show CDR1 as LNHDA and CDR2 as SQIVND (reference sequence). Trimming removed 3 bases from V and 1 base from J; junction bases left unmatched: 5. Based on the CDR3 plus reference TRBV19 and TRBJ2-6, the full variable domain is DGGITQSPKYLFRKEGQNVTLSCEQNLNHDAMYWYRQDPGQGLRLIYYSQIVNDFQKGDIAEGYSVSREKKESFPLTVTSAQKNPTAFYLCASSMGTGGSGANVLTFGAGSRLTVL.

The rearrangement links TRBV4-1 to TRBJ2-6, with 8 bases that match TRBD1. The V gene end was trimmed by 1 base and the J gene end by 0 bases; junction bases not matched to a gene: 2. This CDR3 has 17 amino acids. Germline CDR1 and CDR2: MGHRA and YSYEKL. In nucleotides, the CDR3 is TGCGCCAGCAGCCAAGGGGACAGGTCCTCTGGGGCCAACGTCCTGACTTTC. Translating it yields CASSQGDRSSGANVLTF.

This clonotype was seen a handful of times. This chain links TRBV7-9 with TRBJ2-1, with 10 positions matching TRBD1. Germline assignment: CDR1 SEHNR and CDR2 FQNEAQ (reference sequence). This CDR3 spans 15 amino acids. V trimming: 2 bases; J trimming: 5 bases; junction bases outside the gene matches: 3. CDR3 sequence reads: CASSLSGQGNNEQFF. CDR3 DNA sequence: TGTGCCAGCAGCTTATCGGGACAGGGGAACAATGAGCAGTTCTTC.